Listed below are T cell receptor beta chains from one sample, sequenced in a study of cytomegalovirus exposure and HLA in healthy donors. Some clones are missing from TCRdb's copy, which holds only in-frame ones; the method was immunoSEQ multiplex PCR. Of 73,000 or so clones in the sample, about 93% were seen once. Material for sequencing was PBMCs. Receptors originate from a young woman in good health and CMV-seropositive. Both conserved end residues are part of each CDR3. Each record gives: V gene, clone size, J gene, D gene, CDR3 protein, CDR3 DNA. D genes are given only for firm matches. Expanded clones get a size class; other rows say once, few or many, or leave the size out.

TRBV5-1,.,TRBJ2-7,.,CASLEGPYEQYF,TGCGCCAGCTTGGAGGGTCCCTACGAGCAGTACTTC
TRBV5-1,.,TRBJ1-2,.,CASSQGPLIYGYTF,TGCGCCAGCAGTCAGGGCCCCCTGATATATGGCTACACCTTC
TRBV18,.,TRBJ2-3,.,CASSPFTGGTSTDTQYF,TGTGCCAGCTCACCATTTACTGGCGGGACGAGCACAGATACGCAGTATTTT
TRBV28,few,TRBJ1-5,.,CASSQRGLNSNQPQHF,TGTGCCAGCAGTCAGAGGGGGTTGAATAGCAATCAGCCCCAGCATTTT
TRBV5-6,.,TRBJ2-7,.,CASSLEVGADEQYF,TGTGCCAGCAGCTTGGAAGTTGGGGCAGACGAGCAGTACTTC
TRBV28,.,TRBJ2-3,.,CASGRRRSTDTQYF,TGTGCCAGCGGACGACGGAGGAGCACAGATACGCAGTATTTT
TRBV19,.,TRBJ1-1,.,CASWVGSTEAFF,TGTGCCAGTTGGGTGGGGAGCACTGAAGCTTTCTTT
TRBV27,.,TRBJ2-1,TRBD2,CASSIGTSGGANEQFF,TGTGCCAGCAGTATCGGGACTAGCGGGGGGGCGAATGAGCAGTTCTTC
TRBV27,.,TRBJ2-7,.,CASSGGLRGTYEQYF,TGTGCCAGCAGTGGGGGCCTCCGGGGAACCTACGAGCAGTACTTC
TRBV2,.,TRBJ2-7,TRBD1,CASTQAGTGGIKQYF,TGTGCCAGCACCCAGGCCGGGACAGGGGGAATAAAGCAGTACTTC
TRBV27,.,TRBJ2-3,TRBD1,CASSRRGTGGLDTQYF,TGTGCCAGCAGTCGCCGCGGGACAGGGGGCTTAGATACGCAGTATTTT
TRBV28,once,TRBJ2-6,.,CASSLSGDHSGANVLTF,TGTGCCAGCAGTTTATCAGGGGACCACTCTGGGGCCAACGTCCTGACTTTC
TRBV29-1,.,TRBJ1-1,.,CSASRSLDTEAFF,TGCAGCGCCAGTCGGAGTCTAGACACTGAAGCTTTCTTT
TRBV18,.,TRBJ1-1,.,CASSPRQTVNTEAFF,TGTGCCAGCTCACCGAGACAAACAGTGAACACTGAAGCTTTCTTT